This TCR beta chain was observed in a study of T cell clones after liver transplantation. As regards this clone: Antigen specificity is unknown.

Sequencing was performed with immunoSEQ multiplex PCR; in TCRdb, only in-frame clones are kept and a portion is missing. The data contain more than 2,000 clones, 20% to 25% of them singletons. V dropped 5 bases and J dropped 2 bases, with 11 bases sitting between them. The CDR3 is 13 amino acids. Germline CDR1 and CDR2: SGDLS and YYNGEE. Alloreactive TCRbeta sequences came from sequencing proliferating CFSE-low cells in the MLR. Whole-study results and caveats: Low donor cell numbers restricted donor-reactive repertoire measurement in a couple of subjects.

V gene TRBV9 combines with J gene TRBJ2-7; tentatively, D is TRBD1 or TRBD2 (5 bases each). The sample taken for sequencing was CD8+ T cells from cultured PBMCs. The sequence came from a human patient who received a liver transplant. Some T cells may be the graft donor's. The CDR3 region has the DNA TGTGCCAGCAGTTACGGGGCTACCTACGAGCAGTACTTC. It specifies CASSYGATYEQYF.